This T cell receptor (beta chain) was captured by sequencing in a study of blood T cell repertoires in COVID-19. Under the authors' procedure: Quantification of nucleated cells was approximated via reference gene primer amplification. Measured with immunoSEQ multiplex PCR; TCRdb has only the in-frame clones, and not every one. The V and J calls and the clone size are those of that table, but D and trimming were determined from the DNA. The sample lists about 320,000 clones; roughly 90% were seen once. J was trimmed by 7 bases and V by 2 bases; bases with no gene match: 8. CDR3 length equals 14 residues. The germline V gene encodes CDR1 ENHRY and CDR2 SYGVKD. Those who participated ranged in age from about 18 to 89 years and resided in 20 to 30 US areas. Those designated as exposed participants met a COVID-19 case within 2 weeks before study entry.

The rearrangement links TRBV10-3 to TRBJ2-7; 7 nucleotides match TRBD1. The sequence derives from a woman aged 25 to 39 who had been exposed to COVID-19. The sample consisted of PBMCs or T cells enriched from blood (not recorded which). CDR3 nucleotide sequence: TGTGCCATCAGTGAGGACACGACAGGGTGGGAGCAGTACTTC. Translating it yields CAISEDTTGWEQYF.